These 30 T cell receptor beta chains share one sample of origin, sequenced in a study of T cells in women clearing cervical HPV infection. Sequenced by immunoSEQ multiplex PCR; TCRdb stores in-frame clones only, minus some. Recorded here are about 22,000 clones; the top ten clones represent 12%. The specimen was blood buffy coat. The receptor set was obtained from a woman aged 18-70 years with a cervical HPV16 infection that either progressed to CIN3+ or cleared (not recorded which).

As regards this clone: The DNA ends 3 residues before the CDR3 does, and the rest of the CDR3 is filled in from the germline J gene. V usage is TRBV20-1 and J usage is TRBJ1-6; D unclear. The CDR3 sequence is 17 residues long. Trimming pared 2 bases from V and 0 bases from J, leaving 14 bases between. The V gene's germline CDR1 is DFQATT and CDR2 SNEGSKA (reference sequence). This chain's CDR3 is CSARSATSSSYNSPLHF. CDR3 DNA (partial): TGCAGTGCTAGATCGGCCACCTCTAGCTCCTATAATTCACCC.

Points on this clone: The CDR3 goes on 3 residues after the read ends, and that part is filled in from the germline J gene. This chain uses TRBV29-1 with TRBJ1-2; the match to TRBD1 covers 9 bases. CDR3 length: 12 amino acids. The trim removed 8 bases at V and 5 bases at J, leaving 6 bases unmatched. Germline assignment: CDR1 SQVTM and CDR2 ANQGSEA. CDR3 sequence: CSLGQGEYGYTF. The DNA read from the CDR3 is TGCAGCCTGGGACAGGGAGAATATGGC. Based on the CDR3 plus reference TRBV29-1 and TRBJ1-2, the full variable domain is SAVISQKPSRDICQRGTSLTIQCQVDSQVTMMFWYRQQPGQSLTLIATANQGSEATYESGFVIDKFPISRPNLTFSTLTVSNMSPEDSSIYLCSLGQGEYGYTFGSGTRLTVV.

Turning to this clone: The CDR3 end lies 3 residues beyond the end of the read and is filled in from the germline J gene. The V gene is TRBV19, the J gene TRBJ2-5; 10 bases fit TRBD2. The CDR3 has 19 residues. J was trimmed by 1 base and V by 4 bases; bases with no gene match: 15. Germline V CDR1 and CDR2: LNHDA, SQIVND (reference sequence). Here the CDR3 reads CASSNPIPSGGLLQETQYF. The part of the CDR3 DNA that was read is TGTGCCAGTAGTAACCCGATACCTAGCGGGGGATTACTCCAAGAGACC.

Concerning this clone itself: The observed sequence ends 3 residues before the CDR3 terminus, with the missing tail filled in from the germline J gene. This chain connects TRBV5-1 to TRBJ2-5; tentatively, D is TRBD1 (7 bases). With 2 bases removed from V and 0 bases from J, the gap between germline ends came to 11 bases. The CDR3 spans 15 residues. Germline assignment: CDR1 SGHRS and CDR2 YFSETQ. The DNA read from the CDR3 is TGCGCCAGCAGCTTCGGGGGACAGAACCAAGAGACC. It codes for CASSFGGQNQET. The entire CDR3 protein reads CASSFGGQNQETQYF.

About this clone itself: The read finishes 3 residues shy of the CDR3 end, and the germline J gene is used to complete it. V is TRBV2 and J is TRBJ1-1, with D hard to call. Per germline, CDR1 SNHLY and CDR2 FYNNEI. Trimming pared 5 bases from V and 1 base from J, leaving 11 bases between. The CDR3 contains 14 residues. Partial CDR3 DNA: TGTGCCAGCAGTATTCGGGTCGAGAACACTGAA. Translation gives CASSIRVENTE. The CDR3 in its entirety is CASSIRVENTEAFF.

Comments on this clone: The read is 3 residues too short to cover the CDR3 end, so that end is filled in from the germline J gene. The chain links TRBV7-9 to TRBJ1-2; 7 bases are a match to TRBD1. The CDR3 sequence is 13 residues long. Germline trimming cut 4 bases from V and 6 bases from J; bases unmatched to any gene: 5. Germline V gene data show CDR1 as SEHNR and CDR2 as FQNEAQ (reference sequence). This chain's CDR3 is CASSYSDRDGYTF. The DNA read from the CDR3 is TGTGCCAGCAGCTACAGTGACAGGGATGGC.

Concerning this clone: The read terminates 3 residues before the CDR3 end, so the remaining end is supplied by the germline J gene. The V call is TRBV19, the J call TRBJ1-5, with D possibly being TRBD1 (5 bases). CDR1 LNHDA and CDR2 SQIVND come from the germline V gene (reference sequence). Trimming took off 4 bases at V and 1 base at J, with 17 bases between the two ends. The CDR3 extends over 17 amino acids. The DNA read from the CDR3 is TGTGCCAGTAGTAAGGAATTGGGGCAGCCGAGCAATCAGCCC. Translated, it gives CASSKELGQPSNQP. The entire CDR3 reads CASSKELGQPSNQPQHF. The full variable domain, its missing parts supplied by reference TRBV19 and TRBJ1-5, is DGGITQSPKYLFRKEGQNVTLSCEQNLNHDAMYWYRQDPGQGLRLIYYSQIVNDFQKGDIAEGYSVSREKKESFPLTVTSAQKNPTAFYLCASSKELGQPSNQPQHFGDGTRLSIL.

The CDR3 reads CASSELGFGTGDEKLFF. The CDR3 bases that were read are TGTGCCAGCAGTGAATTGGGCTTCGGGACAGGGGATGAAAAG. The chain is built from TRBV6-1 and TRBJ2-2, with 10 bases matching TRBD1. The missing CDR3 end, 3 residues past where the read stops, is filled in from the germline J gene. Per the germline V gene, CDR1 is MNHNS and CDR2 is SASEGT. This CDR3 region has 17 residues.

Remarks on this clone: The read terminates 3 residues ahead of where the CDR3 ends, so the germline J gene completes it. The V and J genes are TRBV7-9 and TRBJ2-3; 12 nucleotides match TRBD2. V shed 4 bases and J 5 bases; nucleotides not matched to a gene: 4. Germline CDR1 SEHNR, CDR2 FQNEAQ (reference sequence). The CDR3 totals 15 residues. CDR3 protein: CASSSTSGGRDTQYF. Partial CDR3 DNA: TGTGCCAGCAGCTCTACTAGCGGGGGGAGAGATACG.

Details on this clone: The read gets to within 3 residues of the CDR3 end, and the germline J gene fills in the rest. The V and J genes are TRBV7-6 and TRBJ2-7; 12 positions agree with TRBD1. The junction had 6 bases not matched to a gene; V was cut back by 5 bases and J by 4 bases. The CDR3 length is 15 residues. Per germline, CDR1 SGHVS and CDR2 FNYEAQ. This CDR3 is CASSDGTGGGYEQYF. Incomplete CDR3 DNA: TGTGCCAGCAGCGATGGGACAGGGGGCGGTTACGAG.

With regard to this clone: The read gets to within 3 residues of the CDR3 end, and the germline J gene fills in the rest. The V call is TRBV19, the J call TRBJ1-4; a weak D match, TRBD1 (5 bases). Germline CDR1 reads LNHDA; CDR2 reads SQIVND (reference sequence). This CDR3 comprises 16 residues. Trimming stripped 3 bases from V and 0 bases from J, with 11 bases between. CDR3 sequence reads: CASSMGGSTTNEKLFF. The CDR3 bases that were read are TGTGCCAGTAGTATGGGGGGATCGACAACTAATGAAAAA.

Worth noting for this clone: From the germline J gene comes the end of the CDR3, since the read stops 3 residues before it. The chain employs TRBV5-1 and TRBJ2-2, with 9 bases lining up with TRBD2. Germline V gives CDR1 SGHRS, CDR2 YFSETQ. With V trimmed by 5 bases and J by 6 bases, 8 bases remained unmatched. The CDR3 has 15 amino acids. The chain's CDR3 is CASRVSSGVAGELFF. The DNA read from the CDR3 is TGCGCCAGCAGAGTTTCTAGCGGGGTCGCCGGGGAG.

In the case of this clone: The missing CDR3 end, 3 residues past where the read stops, is filled in from the germline J gene. The chain combines TRBV4-1 with TRBJ2-5, with a weak D call TRBD2 (6 bases). The CDR3 extends over 14 amino acids. The V gene lost 4 bases and the J gene lost 3 bases, with 12 bases spanning the gap. CDR1 and CDR2 (germline): MGHRA, YSYEKL. The CDR3: CASSRGAGKETQYF. The CDR3 bases that were read are TGCGCCAGCAGCCGAGGAGCGGGCAAAGAGACC.

Concerning this clone itself: The junction does not match germline at one end; this may be a read error. Read sequence stops 3 residues before the CDR3 end, and the germline J gene provides the missing end. The chain carries TRBV2 and TRBJ1-2, with 7 positions matching TRBD1. Germline V CDR1 and CDR2: SNHLY, FYNNEI. The CDR3 has 13 residues. The CDR3 here is CANSDREDYGYTF. CDR3 DNA, as far as it was read: TGTGCCAACAGTGACAGGGAGGACTATGGC.

In regard to this clone: The read stops 3 residues short of the end of the CDR3; the missing end is completed from the germline J gene. The chain links TRBV2 to TRBJ2-5, with D maybe TRBD2 (7 bases). Germline V gives CDR1 SNHLY, CDR2 FYNNEI. CDR3 size: 15 residues. The V end lost 5 bases, the J end lost 2 bases, and 15 bases lay between the germline ends. CDR3 DNA, as far as it was read: TGTGCCAGCAGTCCGGGGGGCGGGCTGCAAGAGACC. Its protein product is CASSPGGGLQET. The whole CDR3 is CASSPGGGLQETQYF.

Notes on this clone: The missing CDR3 end, 3 residues past where the read stops, is filled in from the germline J gene. This chain uses TRBV2 with TRBJ1-5; tentative D call: TRBD1 (6 bases). Trimming took 2 bases from V and 5 from J, leaving 10 bases between them. Germline values: CDR1 SNHLY, CDR2 FYNNEI. This CDR3 is built from 14 residues. Incomplete CDR3 DNA: TGTGCCAGCAGTGAACAGGGGTTTGATCAGCCC. It translates to CASSEQGFDQP. The CDR3 in full is CASSEQGFDQPQHF.

A word on this clone: The sequence runs out 3 residues before the end of the CDR3; the remainder is reconstructed from the germline J gene. The chain uses TRBV28 and TRBJ2-7; 8 bases are a match to TRBD2. The germline CDR1 and CDR2 sequences are MDHEN and SYDVKM. CDR3 length: 15 amino acids. With V trimmed by 6 bases and J by 4 bases, 11 bases remained unmatched. CDR3 DNA, as far as it was read: TGTGCCAGCAGCTCCCTTAGCGGGGCGCTTTACGAG. Protein sequence: CASSSLSGALYE. The whole CDR3 reads CASSSLSGALYEQYF.

Regarding this clone: The missing CDR3 end, 3 residues past where the read stops, is filled in from the germline J gene. V usage is TRBV5-1 and J usage is TRBJ2-5, with a weak D call TRBD2 (5 bases). CDR3 length equals 16 residues. V lost 1 base to trimming and J lost 2 bases, with 15 bases between them. Germline V gene sequence: CDR1 SGHRS, CDR2 YFSETQ. The covered CDR3 bases are TGCGCCAGCAGCTTGTTCCTAAGGACTCCTCAAGAGACC. Protein: CASSLFLRTPQET. The CDR3 reads in full as CASSLFLRTPQETQYF.

A note on this clone: The sequenced fragment ends 3 residues before the CDR3 boundary, so the rest is inferred from the germline J gene. The rearrangement uses TRBV20-1 and TRBJ2-3; 9 bases are a match to TRBD1. The CDR3 has 14 residues. The V gene's germline CDR1 is DFQATT and CDR2 SNEGSKA (reference sequence). J was trimmed by 4 bases and V by 5 bases; bases with no gene match: 7. The CDR3 protein is CSASGTGSPDTQYF. CDR3 DNA (partial): TGCAGTGCTTCCGGGACAGGGTCCCCAGATACG.

This chain's CDR3 is CASSPRISGGAMNTEAFF. The CDR3 DNA, read in part, is TGTGCCAGCTCACCACGAATTTCAGGGGGCGCCATGAACACTGAA. The chain employs TRBV18 and TRBJ1-1, with 8 bases fitting TRBD1. The CDR3 goes on 3 residues after the read ends, and that part is filled in from the germline J gene. J lost 0 bases, V lost 1 base, and 10 bases had no gene match. The CDR3 covers 18 residues. CDR1 is KGHSH and CDR2 is LQKENI in the germline V gene. The entire variable domain, with the rest obtained from reference TRBV18 and TRBJ1-1, is as follows: NAGVMQNPRHLVRRRGQEARLRCSPMKGHSHVYWYRQLPEEGLKFMVYLQKENIIDESGMPKERFSAEFPKEGPSILRIQQVVRGDSAAYFCASSPRISGGAMNTEAFFGQGTRLTVV.

With respect to this clone: Read coverage stops 3 residues before the CDR3 terminus; the germline J gene supplies the remainder. The chain joins TRBV19 to TRBJ2-3; D is perhaps TRBD1 (6 bases). CDR1 and CDR2 from the germline V gene are LNHDA and SQIVND (reference sequence). This CDR3 is built from 15 residues. Partial CDR3 DNA: TGTGCCAGTAGTATAAATCAGGGGTCCGGAGAGACG. As protein: CASSINQGSGET. The entire CDR3 is CASSINQGSGETQYF. Using reference TRBV19 and TRBJ2-3 for the parts outside the CDR3, the full variable domain is DGGITQSPKYLFRKEGQNVTLSCEQNLNHDAMYWYRQDPGQGLRLIYYSQIVNDFQKGDIAEGYSVSREKKESFPLTVTSAQKNPTAFYLCASSINQGSGETQYFGPGTRLTVL.

CDR3 sequence: CASSRRQGAVGFYGYTF. CDR3 DNA, as far as it was read: TGTGCCAGCAGTAGGAGACAGGGGGCTGTCGGCTTTTATGGC. This chain joins TRBV12-3 or TRBV12-4 and TRBJ1-2, with 10 bases that match TRBD1. The read finishes 3 residues shy of the CDR3 end, and the germline J gene is used to complete it. The CDR3 extends over 17 amino acids. Trimming at V came to 5 bases and at J to 5 bases, leaving 14 bases not matched to a gene.

As for this clone: The read gets to within 3 residues of the CDR3 end, and the germline J gene fills in the rest. The chain links TRBV4-1 to TRBJ2-1, with D perhaps matching TRBD1 (6 bases). Germline V gives CDR1 MGHRA, CDR2 YSYEKL. V lost 4 bases and J 8 bases, leaving 15 bases between the germline ends. There are 14 residues in the CDR3. Here the CDR3 reads CASSRIQGLDEQFF. The sequenced part of the CDR3 DNA is TGCGCCAGCAGCCGTATACAGGGTTTGGATGAG.

Regarding this clone: The CDR3 end falls 3 residues outside the read, so it is completed with the germline J gene. The rearrangement links TRBV7-9 to TRBJ2-4; 8 bases match TRBD2. From germline, CDR1 is SEHNR and CDR2 FQNEAQ (reference sequence). CDR3 length: 12 residues. The sequenced CDR3 bases are TGTGCCAGCAGGCGCGAGGCGGGGGGT. Its protein product is CASRREAGG. The CDR3 in full is CASRREAGGQYF. Complete variable domain (other parts from reference TRBV7-9 and TRBJ2-4): DTGVSQNPRHKITKRGQNVTFRCDPISEHNRLYWYRQTLGQGPEFLTYFQNEAQLEKSRLLSDRFSAERPKGSFSTLEIQRTEQGDSAMYLCASRREAGGQYFGAGTRLSVL.

A word on this clone: With the read ending 3 residues before the CDR3 end, the germline J gene is used to fill in that end. The chain recombines TRBV6-2 or TRBV6-3 with TRBJ1-2; D is possibly TRBD1 (6 bases). In germline, CDR1 is MNHEY, CDR2 SVGEGT. There are 13 residues in the CDR3. The CDR3 sequence: CASSRGGTYDYTF. CDR3 DNA (partial): TGTGCCAGCAGTCGGGGGGGCACCTACGAC.

CDR3 loop: CSASPMRGGIDEQYF. The sequenced CDR3 bases are TGCAGTGCTAGCCCGATGCGGGGGGGCATCGACGAG. This chain connects TRBV20-1 to TRBJ2-7; 9 bases map to TRBD2. The sequence runs out 3 residues before the end of the CDR3; the remainder is reconstructed from the germline J gene. The CDR3 contains 15 residues. CDR1 DFQATT and CDR2 SNEGSKA come from the germline V gene (reference sequence). V lost 3 bases and J lost 5; bases outside the gene matches: 11.

As concerns this clone: The CDR3 extends 3 residues past the end of the read, so its final part is completed from the germline J gene. The chain links TRBV5-1 to TRBJ1-5, with a weak D call TRBD1 (6 bases). This CDR3 comprises 15 residues. CDR1 and CDR2 (germline): SGHRS, YFSETQ. V was pared by 0 bases and J by 2 bases, with 9 bases between. The DNA read from the CDR3 is TGCGCCAGCAGCTTGGCTCCAGGGGGCAATCAGCCC. Protein: CASSLAPGGNQP. The entire CDR3 reads CASSLAPGGNQPQHF.

Concerning this clone: The CDR3 extends 3 residues past the end of the read, so its final part is completed from the germline J gene. The rearrangement links TRBV18 to TRBJ2-2; 7 nucleotides agree with TRBD1. Germline CDR1 reads KGHSH; CDR2 reads LQKENI. The CDR3 length is 19 residues. V shed 5 bases and J 5 bases; nucleotides not matched to a gene: 20. The CDR3 DNA, read in part, is TGTGCCAGCTCATCGAACCGAAAATCAGGGGGTCGGGGAACCGGGGAG. Protein sequence: CASSSNRKSGGRGTGE. The complete CDR3 sequence is CASSSNRKSGGRGTGELFF.

As to this clone: Read coverage stops 3 residues before the CDR3 terminus; the germline J gene supplies the remainder. V usage is TRBV19 and J usage is TRBJ1-1, with a weak D call TRBD1 (6 bases). There are 15 residues in the CDR3. V shed 4 bases and J shed 4 bases, with 16 bases lying between them. CDR1 and CDR2 from the germline V gene are LNHDA and SQIVND (reference sequence). CDR3 loop: CASSRVSRGFTEAFF. CDR3 DNA (partial): TGTGCCAGTAGTAGAGTCTCCAGGGGATTCACTGAA.

Concerning this clone: Coverage ceases 3 residues before the CDR3 finishes, and the germline J gene fills in the end. V gene TRBV11-2 combines with J gene TRBJ2-7; the D is unclear. Germline-derived CDR1 and CDR2 are SGHAT and FQNNGV. V lost 0 bases and J 6 bases, leaving 15 bases between the germline ends. This CDR3 is built from 15 residues. The CDR3 reads CASSLDPLTQFEQYF. Incomplete CDR3 DNA: TGTGCCAGCAGCTTAGATCCACTTACACAGTTCGAG.